This TCR beta chain was captured in a study of cytomegalovirus exposure and HLA in healthy donors. The study, taken as a whole, reports: Reports indicated that the classifier achieved high specificity and sensitivity in diagnosing cytomegalovirus status. It was confirmed in vitro that a few of the CMV-associated chains were specific for CMV antigens. The listing of 150 or so TCR beta chains classed them as cytomegalovirus-associated. According to a subsequent analysis, TCR clusters from the first cohort were inclined to appear together in the roughly 120 validation repertoires.

For this clone: Antigen unknown.

TCRdb keeps only in-frame clones here, not all; method: immunoSEQ multiplex PCR. The sample shows more than 55,000 clones, 94% of them seen only once. Germline V gene sequence: CDR1 GTSNPN, CDR2 SVGIG (reference sequence). This CDR3 has 16 residues. The V gene lost 3 bases and the J gene lost 1 base, with 16 bases spanning the gap. Sample: PBMCs. The genes are TRBV30 and TRBJ1-5; weak D call: TRBD1 (5 bases). This clonotype originated in a woman aged 18 to 35 in good health and CMV-seronegative. The CDR3 loop reads CAWSTNSGGSNQPQHF. CDR3 nucleotide sequence: TGTGCCTGGAGCACGAACTCCGGGGGGAGCAATCAGCCCCAGCATTTT.